This TCR beta chain emerged from a study of pediatric ulcerative colitis (dated by TCRdb to about 2019). As for the study more broadly: Among the ulcerative colitis patients, about seven had pancolitis and two had left-sided colitis, and histology in every patient was consistent with ulcerative colitis. From roughly 10 newly diagnosed, treatment-naive pediatric ulcerative colitis patients and a few non-IBD control children, paired blood and rectal samples were collected. Using the Pediatric Ulcerative Colitis Activity Index, two patients were classed as having mild disease, several as having moderate disease and three as having acute severe colitis.

Using the immunoSEQ TRB Survey service, rearranged CDR3 beta regions were amplified from genomic DNA with multiplex V and J primers. To keep sequencing depth equal across samples, survey-level depth of up to 500,000 reads per sample was applied. The libraries were purified, combined into pools and sequenced with Illumina technology. Under the source paper's analysis protocol: Productive clonality, sample overlap, pairwise scatters, CDR3 beta length, V/D/J gene usage and productiveness were all assessed with the immunoSEQ online tools. Calculated diversity was defined as the number of unique rearrangements divided by total templates, multiplied by 100, and Shannon and Simpson indices were computed as well. Principal component analysis used the R prcomp function and ggbiplot package on Z-score normalized data. Morisita's index was used to quantify blood-rectal clonal overlap within each subject. The source is immuneACCESS, and TCRdb retained only in-frame sequences with V and J called. Part of the clones is not carried over; for the studies checked, unresolved V genes explain less than half of this, and the remainder is unexplained. For V, J and clone size, that table is used; D and trimming come from the DNA. In this sample the table shows around 64,000 clones, over 70% of which occur a single time. Of the sample, around 5.2% falls within the top ten clones.

Comments on this clone: Which antigen it targets is not known. Per-base quality was not reported, and no clone a single base away is much larger than it.

Beyond this particular receptor, the publication reports: A couple of rectal CDR3 clonotypes were found in every ulcerative colitis patient but in no control. Because the repertoires came from total lymphocyte DNA, rare subsets such as regulatory T cells may have patterns that are not reflected. Features of the rectal repertoire distinguished controls, mild-moderate colitis patients and acute severe colitis patients, and in acute severe colitis rectal diversity was lower because of clonal expansions. For technical reasons, blood samples from a couple of patients gave substantially fewer templates, and these samples were excluded from the blood-rectal overlap analysis. The healthy control group was small, with only a few individuals. Clonal overlap between a subject's own blood and rectum was significantly greater in ulcerative colitis patients than in controls, which suggests more T cell trafficking to inflamed tissue.

Ulcerative colitis patients had received no immunosuppressive medication before the diagnostic colonoscopy. A blood sample was drawn at the time of the colonoscopy. The Wizard kit (Promega) was used to extract genomic DNA from blood and intestinal samples. Looking up the germline V gene yields CDR1 KGHSH and CDR2 LQKENI. From the cysteine up to the phenylalanine, the CDR3 has a length of 14 residues. The read is trimmed to its CDR3 DNA, 42 bases read in frame from base 1. Trimming at the junction amounts to 5 bases on V and 2 bases on J, and the germline ends lie 10 bases apart. The origin of this receptor is a boy aged 5-17 years with moderate ulcerative colitis. The chain is assembled from TRBV18 and TRBJ1-3; TRBD1 is a possible D gene, resting on 5 matching bases. Specimen: blood. The DNA reads as follows: TGTGCCAGCTCAGTAGACAGCCCTGGAAACACCATATATTTT. Its translation reads: CASSVDSPGNTIYF.